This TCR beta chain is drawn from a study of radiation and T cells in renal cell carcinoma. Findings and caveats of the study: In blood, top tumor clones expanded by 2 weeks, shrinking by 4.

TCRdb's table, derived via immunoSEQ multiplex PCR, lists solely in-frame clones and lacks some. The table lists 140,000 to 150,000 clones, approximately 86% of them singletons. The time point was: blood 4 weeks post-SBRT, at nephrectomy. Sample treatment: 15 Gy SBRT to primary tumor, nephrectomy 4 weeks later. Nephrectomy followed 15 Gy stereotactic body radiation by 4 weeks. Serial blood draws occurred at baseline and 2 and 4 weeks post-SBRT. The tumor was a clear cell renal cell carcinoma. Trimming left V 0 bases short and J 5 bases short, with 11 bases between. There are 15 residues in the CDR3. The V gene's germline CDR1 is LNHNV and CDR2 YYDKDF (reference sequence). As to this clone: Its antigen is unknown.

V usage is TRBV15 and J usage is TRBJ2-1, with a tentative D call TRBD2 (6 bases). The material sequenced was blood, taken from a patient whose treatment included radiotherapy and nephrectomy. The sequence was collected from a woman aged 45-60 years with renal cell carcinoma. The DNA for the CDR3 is TGTGCCACCAGCAGAGACAGACTAGGACACAATGAGCAGTTCTTC. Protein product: CATSRDRLGHNEQFF.